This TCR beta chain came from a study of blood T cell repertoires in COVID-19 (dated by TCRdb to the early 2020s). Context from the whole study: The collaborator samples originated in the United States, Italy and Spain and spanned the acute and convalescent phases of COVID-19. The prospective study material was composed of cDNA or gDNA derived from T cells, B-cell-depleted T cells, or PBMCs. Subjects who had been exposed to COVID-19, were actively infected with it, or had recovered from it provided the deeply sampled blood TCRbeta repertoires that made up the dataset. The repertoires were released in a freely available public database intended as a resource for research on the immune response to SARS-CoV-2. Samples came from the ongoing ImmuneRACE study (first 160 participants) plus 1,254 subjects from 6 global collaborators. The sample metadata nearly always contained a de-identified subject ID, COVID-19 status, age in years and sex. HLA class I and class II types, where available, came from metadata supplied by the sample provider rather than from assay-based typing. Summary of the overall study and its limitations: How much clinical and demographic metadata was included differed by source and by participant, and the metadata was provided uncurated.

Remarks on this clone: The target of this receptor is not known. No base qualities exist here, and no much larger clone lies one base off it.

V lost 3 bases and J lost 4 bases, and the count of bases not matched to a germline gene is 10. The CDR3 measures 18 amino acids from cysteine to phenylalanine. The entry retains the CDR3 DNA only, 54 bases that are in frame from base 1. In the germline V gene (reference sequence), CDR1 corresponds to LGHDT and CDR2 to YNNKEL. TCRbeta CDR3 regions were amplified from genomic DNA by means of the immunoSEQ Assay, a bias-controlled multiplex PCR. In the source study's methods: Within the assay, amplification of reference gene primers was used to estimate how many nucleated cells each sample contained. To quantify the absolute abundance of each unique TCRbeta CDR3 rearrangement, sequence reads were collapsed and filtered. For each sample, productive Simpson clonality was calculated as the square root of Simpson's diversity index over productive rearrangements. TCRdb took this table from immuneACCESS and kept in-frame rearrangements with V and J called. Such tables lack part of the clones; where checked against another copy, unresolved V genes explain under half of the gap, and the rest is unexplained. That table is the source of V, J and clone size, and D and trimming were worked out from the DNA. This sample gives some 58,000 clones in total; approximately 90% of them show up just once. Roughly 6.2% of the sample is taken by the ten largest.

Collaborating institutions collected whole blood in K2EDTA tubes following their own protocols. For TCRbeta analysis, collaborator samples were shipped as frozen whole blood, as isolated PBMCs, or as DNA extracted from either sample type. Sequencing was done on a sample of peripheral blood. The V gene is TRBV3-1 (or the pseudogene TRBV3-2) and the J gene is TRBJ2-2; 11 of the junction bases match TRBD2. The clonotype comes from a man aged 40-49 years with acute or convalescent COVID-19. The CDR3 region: CASSHPGGLAVSTGELFF. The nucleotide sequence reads TGTGCCAGCAGCCACCCCGGGGGACTAGCGGTGAGCACCGGGGAGCTGTTTTTT.